This T cell receptor (beta chain) was recovered during a study of blood T cell repertoires in COVID-19. Study summary: Researchers got acute and convalescent COVID-19 samples from the United States, Italy and Spain.

Germline loops: CDR1 GTSNPN, CDR2 SVGIG (reference sequence). V lost 4 bases to trimming and J lost 3 bases, with 8 bases between them. The CDR3 runs 12 residues. Data came from immunoSEQ multiplex PCR; TCRdb stores just in-frame clones and leaves some out. The data hold more than 95,000 clones, with around 82% observed a single time. The receptor was isolated from a man between 60 and 70 years old with acute or convalescent COVID-19. Sequenced sample: peripheral blood. The V and J genes are TRBV30 and TRBJ2-3; D possibly corresponds to TRBD1 (5 bases). The CDR3 sequence: CAWTRGTDTQYF. The CDR3 region has the DNA TGTGCCTGGACAAGGGGAACAGATACGCAGTATTTT.